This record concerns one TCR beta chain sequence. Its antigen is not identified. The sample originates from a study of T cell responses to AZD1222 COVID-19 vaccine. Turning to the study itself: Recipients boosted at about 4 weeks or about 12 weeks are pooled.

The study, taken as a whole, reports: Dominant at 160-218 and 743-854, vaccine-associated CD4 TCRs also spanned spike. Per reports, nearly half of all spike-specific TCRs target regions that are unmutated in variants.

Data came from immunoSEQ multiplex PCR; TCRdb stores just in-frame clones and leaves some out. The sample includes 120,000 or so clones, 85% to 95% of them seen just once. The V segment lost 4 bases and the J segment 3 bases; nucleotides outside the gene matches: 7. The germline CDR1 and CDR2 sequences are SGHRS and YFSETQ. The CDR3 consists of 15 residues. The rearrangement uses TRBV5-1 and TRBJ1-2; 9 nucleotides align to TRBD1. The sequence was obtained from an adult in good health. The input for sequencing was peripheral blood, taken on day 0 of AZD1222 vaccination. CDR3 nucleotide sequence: TGCGCCAGCAGCGGCCGGGACAGGGAGGACTATGGCTACACCTTC. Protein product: CASSGRDREDYGYTF.